Listed below are T cell receptor beta chains from one sample, sequenced in a study of CD4 and CD8 cells across lung adenocarcinoma regions. TCRdb called the PCR reads again in MiXCR, with one record for every CDR3 protein. The sample lists 20,000 to 25,000 distinct CDR3 sequences; about 50% were seen once. Sequenced sample: CD8+ T cells from the center of a lung tumor. The receptors were sampled from a female donor with lung adenocarcinoma. The CD4 and CD8 labels of this study may be unreliable. Both conserved end residues are part of each CDR3. A D gene is named only where the DNA matches it firmly. The size of a clone is reported for some rows only, either as once, few or many, or as a class for expanded clones.

size,D,J,V,CDR3,DNA
few,-,TRBJ2-7,TRBV28,CASSLGLSAKDTQYF,TGTGCCAGCAGTTTGGGGCTGAGCGCCAAAGATACGCAGTACTTC
few,-,TRBJ2-3,TRBV3-1,CASSSPGGTDTQYF,TGTGCCAGCAGCTCTCCGGGAGGCACAGATACGCAGTATTTT
-,TRBD1,TRBJ2-7,TRBV11-1,CASRGTGEVEQYF,TGTGCCAGCAGGGGGACAGGGGAGGTCGAGCAGTACTTC
-,-,TRBJ2-1,TRBV7-2,CASSRDRVDNEQFF,TGTGCCAGCAGTAGAGATAGGGTGGACAATGAGCAGTTCTTC
few,-,TRBJ2-7,TRBV6-1,CASSRTVYEQYF,TGTGCCAGCAGTCGGACAGTCTACGAGCAGTACTTC
many,-,TRBJ2-7,TRBV6-1,CASSQGGGSSYEQYF,TGTGCCAGCAGTCAGGGAGGGGGCTCTTCCTACGAGCAGTACTTC
few,TRBD1,TRBJ2-1,TRBV7-6,CASSLKGQGSYNEQFF,TGTGCCAGCAGCTTAAAGGGACAGGGCTCCTACAATGAGCAGTTCTTC
few,-,TRBJ2-3,TRBV10-1,CASSEPGTKGDTQYF,TGCGCCAGCAGTGAGCCCGGGACGAAAGGAGATACGCAGTATTTT
many,-,TRBJ2-5,TRBV5-1,CASSLGVKSEETQYF,TGCGCCAGCAGCTTGGGTGTGAAGAGTGAGGAGACCCAGTACTTC
medium-sized,-,TRBJ2-4,TRBV6-1,CASSDKEKLAKNIQYF,TGTGCCAGCAGTGACAAGGAGAAACTAGCCAAAAACATTCAGTACTTC
-,-,TRBJ2-7,TRBV6-5,CASSYSLASADKQYF,TGTGCCAGCAGTTACTCGTTGGCGTCCGCAGATAAGCAGTACTTC
-,-,TRBJ2-4,TRBV10-3,CAGQGRGEEKIQYF,TGTGCGGGGCAGGGGCGCGGAGAGGAAAAGATTCAGTACTTC
few,-,TRBJ2-3,TRBV27,CGSGHPDTQYF,TGTGGCAGCGGTCACCCAGATACGCAGTATTTT
-,TRBD2,TRBJ2-5,TRBV10-3,CAGSGGGGQDTQYF,TGTGCGGGGAGCGGGGGCGGAGGCCAAGATACCCAGTACTTT
-,-,TRBJ2-4,TRBV25-1,CASSESGLSAKNTQYF,TGTGCCAGCAGTGAATCGGGGCTGTCAGCCAAAAACACGCAGTACTTT